This T cell receptor (beta chain) was sequenced in a study of OX40 agonist ivuxolimab in advanced cancers. Looking at the study overall: The costimulatory receptor OX40 (CD134) was targeted by ivuxolimab, a fully human IgG2 agonistic monoclonal antibody. Intravenous ivuxolimab was administered to patients every 2 weeks at six dose levels: 0.01, 0.1, 0.3, 1.5, 3 and 10 mg/kg. Of the roughly 54 patients in dose escalation, around 19 had hepatocellular carcinoma, about 15 had melanoma, 9 had renal cell carcinoma and 9 had head and neck cancer. The dose-escalation cohort was 80% to 90% male with a mean age of about 54 years, ranging from roughly 20 to 80. Prior anti-PD-1, anti-PD-L1 or anti-CTLA-4 therapy was permitted, and checkpoint inhibitors had been received by roughly 42% of dose-escalation patients. Partial responses occurred in three dose-escalation patients, of whom one had hepatocellular carcinoma and two had cutaneous melanoma. The purpose of peripheral TCRbeta sequencing was to test whether ivuxolimab changed TCR sequence diversity and led to clonal T-cell expansion. The paper reports the monotherapy dose-escalation portion (N of about 51 patients) of the phase I ivuxolimab trial.

Genomic DNA was extracted from sorted cells for sequencing of the TCRbeta CDR3 region. The immunoSEQ Assay was used for sequencing of TCRbeta CDR3 regions. The table was pulled from immuneACCESS by TCRdb, which kept in-frame rearrangements only. Such tables lose some clones; where checked, under half of the loss comes from unresolved V genes, and the rest has no known cause. In this sample the table shows around 78,000 clones, around 86% of which occur a single time. The ten largest clonotypes hold roughly 0.25% of the sample. The CDR3, cysteine through phenylalanine, is 14 amino acids long. Here the CDR3 DNA is all that survives: 42 bases in frame from base 1. Clipping removes 4 bases from V and 6 bases from J, with 7 as the unmatched junction base count. The germline V gene sets CDR1 to SGHRS and CDR2 to YFSETQ. With regard to this clone: The antigen this receptor binds is unknown. There are no base qualities to consult, and no much larger clone falls within one base.

What the authors observed across the whole study: On average, CD8+ T cells showed more expanded clones than CD4+ T cells after ivuxolimab. In the 0.1-3.0 mg/kg groups, partial responders were among the patients with the lowest normalized peripheral clonal expansion, particularly in CD8+ T cells. Which antigens the clonally expanded peripheral T cells were specific for was not determined. Low levels of normalized T-cell clonal expansion were also seen in some patients who did not respond. Clonal expansion of both CD4+ and CD8+ blood T cells was observed from baseline to week 6 at doses 0.1 to 3.0 mg/kg.

The trial excluded patients who had a history of autoimmune disease or were on systemic immunosuppression. Peripheral blood for TCR sequencing was collected from all dose cohorts at baseline, on cycle 4 day 1, and on cycle 7 day 1. The samples were drawn from a first-in-human, open-label, multicenter phase I dose-escalation trial of ivuxolimab. The trial enrolled adults with locally advanced or metastatic head and neck squamous cell, hepatocellular, melanoma or renal cell carcinoma. Before TCR sequencing, CD4+ T cells and CD8+ T cells were sorted from peripheral blood as separate populations. The source material was CD4+ or CD8+ T cells sorted from blood, sampled in a trial of the OX40 agonist ivuxolimab. The TCR comes from an adult with an advanced solid tumor such as melanoma, head and neck, liver or kidney cancer. The chain couples TRBV5-1 to TRBJ1-1, with 9 junctional bases fitting TRBD1. The CDR3 protein is CASSLDRGVAEAFF. The DNA sequence is TGCGCCAGCAGCCTGGACAGGGGAGTGGCTGAAGCTTTCTTT.